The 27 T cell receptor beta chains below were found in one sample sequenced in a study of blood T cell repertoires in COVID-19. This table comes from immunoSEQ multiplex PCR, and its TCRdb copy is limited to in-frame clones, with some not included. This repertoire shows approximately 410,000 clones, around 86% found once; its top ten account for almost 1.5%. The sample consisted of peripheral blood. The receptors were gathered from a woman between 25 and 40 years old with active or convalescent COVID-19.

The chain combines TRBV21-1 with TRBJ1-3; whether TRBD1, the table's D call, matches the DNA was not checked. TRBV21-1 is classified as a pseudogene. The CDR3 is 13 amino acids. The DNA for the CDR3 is TGTGCCAGCAGCAAAGCTCAGGAAAACACCATATATTTT. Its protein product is CASSKAQENTIYF.

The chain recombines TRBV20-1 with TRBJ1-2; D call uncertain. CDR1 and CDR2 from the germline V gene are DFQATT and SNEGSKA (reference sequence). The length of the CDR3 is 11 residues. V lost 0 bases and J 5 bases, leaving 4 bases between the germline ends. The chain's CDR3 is CSARDRYGYTF. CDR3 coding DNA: TGCAGTGCTAGAGACAGATATGGCTACACCTTC.

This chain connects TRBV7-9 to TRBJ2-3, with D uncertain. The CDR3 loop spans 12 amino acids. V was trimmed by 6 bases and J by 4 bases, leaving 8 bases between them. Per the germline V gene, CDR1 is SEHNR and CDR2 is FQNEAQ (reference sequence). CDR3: CASRRRADTQYF. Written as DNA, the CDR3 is TGTGCCAGCAGGAGGAGAGCAGATACGCAGTATTTT.

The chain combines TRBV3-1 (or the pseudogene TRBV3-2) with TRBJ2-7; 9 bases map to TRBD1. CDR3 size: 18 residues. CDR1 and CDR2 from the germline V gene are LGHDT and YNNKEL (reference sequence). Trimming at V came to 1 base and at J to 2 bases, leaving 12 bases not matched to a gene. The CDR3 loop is CASSQATATGTGTYEQYF. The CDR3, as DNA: TGTGCCAGCAGCCAAGCTACTGCTACCGGGACAGGGACCTACGAGCAGTACTTC.

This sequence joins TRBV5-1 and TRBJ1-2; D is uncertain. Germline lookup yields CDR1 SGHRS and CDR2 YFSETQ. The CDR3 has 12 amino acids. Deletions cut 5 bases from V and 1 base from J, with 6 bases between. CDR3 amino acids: CASRSHNYGYTF. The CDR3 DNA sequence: TGCGCCAGCAGATCCCATAACTATGGCTACACCTTC.

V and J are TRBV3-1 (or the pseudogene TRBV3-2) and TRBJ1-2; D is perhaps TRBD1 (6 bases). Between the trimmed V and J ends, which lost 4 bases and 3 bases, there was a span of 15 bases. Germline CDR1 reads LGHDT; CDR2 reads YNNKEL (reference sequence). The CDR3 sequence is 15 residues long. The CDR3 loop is CASSPPITGYYGYTF. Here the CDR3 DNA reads TGTGCCAGCAGCCCTCCCATTACAGGGTACTATGGCTACACCTTC.

The CDR3 sequence is CASSQTSGTDTQYF. CDR3 DNA: TGCGCCAGCAGCCAGACTAGCGGCACAGATACGCAGTATTTT. The chain employs TRBV4-1 and TRBJ2-3; 8 bases are a match to TRBD2. V was pared by 3 bases and J by 1 base, with 0 bases of the junction left unmatched. Germline V CDR1 and CDR2: MGHRA, YSYEKL. The CDR3 is 14 residues long.

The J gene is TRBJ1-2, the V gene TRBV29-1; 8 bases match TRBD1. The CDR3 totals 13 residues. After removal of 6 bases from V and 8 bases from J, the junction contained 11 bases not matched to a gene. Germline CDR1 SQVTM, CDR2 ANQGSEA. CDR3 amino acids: CSVGSDRVSGYTF. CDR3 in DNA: TGCAGCGTGGGCTCGGACAGGGTGAGCGGCTACACCTTC.

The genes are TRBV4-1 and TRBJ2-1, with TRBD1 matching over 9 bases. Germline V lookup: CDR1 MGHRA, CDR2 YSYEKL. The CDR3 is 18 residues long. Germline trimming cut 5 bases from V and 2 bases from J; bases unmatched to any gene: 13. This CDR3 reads CASSDLALDRGTYNEQFF. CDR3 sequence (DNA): TGCGCCAGCAGCGATTTAGCCCTAGACAGGGGGACCTACAATGAGCAGTTCTTC.

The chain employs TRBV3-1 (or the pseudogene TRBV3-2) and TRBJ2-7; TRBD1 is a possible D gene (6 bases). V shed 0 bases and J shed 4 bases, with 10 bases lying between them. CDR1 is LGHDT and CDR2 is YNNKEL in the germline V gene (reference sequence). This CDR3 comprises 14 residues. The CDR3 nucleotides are TGTGCCAGCAGCCAAGAGGGGGCCAGGTACGAGCAGTACTTC. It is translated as CASSQEGARYEQYF.

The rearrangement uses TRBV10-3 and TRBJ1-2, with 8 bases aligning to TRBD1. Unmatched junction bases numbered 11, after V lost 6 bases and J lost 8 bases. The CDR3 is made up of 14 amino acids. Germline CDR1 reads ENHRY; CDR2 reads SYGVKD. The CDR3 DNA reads TGTGCCATCAGGGGCACAGGGGGTGGTATGGGCTACACCTTC. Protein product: CAIRGTGGGMGYTF.

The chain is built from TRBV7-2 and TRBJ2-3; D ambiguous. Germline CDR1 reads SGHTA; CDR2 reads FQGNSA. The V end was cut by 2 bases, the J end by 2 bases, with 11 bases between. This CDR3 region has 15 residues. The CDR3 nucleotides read TGTGCCAGCAGCTTATCTGGCGGATTCACAGATACGCAGTATTTT. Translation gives CASSLSGGFTDTQYF.

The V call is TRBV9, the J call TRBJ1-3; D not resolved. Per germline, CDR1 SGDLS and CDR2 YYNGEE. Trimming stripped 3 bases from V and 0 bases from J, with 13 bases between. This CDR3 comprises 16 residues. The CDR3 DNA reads TGTGCCAGCAGCGCGTCAGGAACCCCCTCTGGAAACACCATATATTTT. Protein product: CASSASGTPSGNTIYF.

This chain's CDR3 is CASSLAGNEQFF. CDR3 coding DNA: TGTGCCAGCAGTTTAGCTGGGAATGAGCAGTTCTTC. The chain recombines TRBV6-5 with TRBJ2-1; D gene ambiguous. The ends were cut back, 4 bases at V and 7 bases at J, with 8 bases in the middle. The CDR3 extends over 12 amino acids. Per germline, CDR1 MNHEY and CDR2 SVGAGI.

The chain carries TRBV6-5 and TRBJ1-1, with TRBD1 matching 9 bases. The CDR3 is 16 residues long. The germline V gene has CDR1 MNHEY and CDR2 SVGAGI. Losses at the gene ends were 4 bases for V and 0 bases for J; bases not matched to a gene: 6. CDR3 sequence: CASSSRTGVMNTEAFF. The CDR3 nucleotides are TGTGCCAGCAGTTCGCGGACAGGGGTTATGAACACTGAAGCTTTCTTT.

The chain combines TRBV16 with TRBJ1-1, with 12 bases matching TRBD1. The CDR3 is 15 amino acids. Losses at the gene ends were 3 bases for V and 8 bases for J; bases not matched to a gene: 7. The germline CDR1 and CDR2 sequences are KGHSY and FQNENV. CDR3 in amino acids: CASSQSTGTGGEAFF. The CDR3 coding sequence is TGTGCCAGCAGCCAGTCAACCGGGACAGGGGGCGAAGCTTTCTTT.

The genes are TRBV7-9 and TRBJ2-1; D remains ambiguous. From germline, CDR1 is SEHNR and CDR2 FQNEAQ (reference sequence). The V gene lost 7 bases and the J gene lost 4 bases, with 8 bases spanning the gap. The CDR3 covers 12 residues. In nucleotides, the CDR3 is TGTGCCAGCACGGACGGGTACAATGAGCAGTTCTTC. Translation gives CASTDGYNEQFF.

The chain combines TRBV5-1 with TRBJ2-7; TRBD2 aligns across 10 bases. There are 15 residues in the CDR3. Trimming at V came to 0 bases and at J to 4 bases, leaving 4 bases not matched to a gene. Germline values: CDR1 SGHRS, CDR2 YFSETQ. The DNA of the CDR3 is TGCGCCAGCAGCTTGGAACCTAGCGGGGGATACGAGCAGTACTTC. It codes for CASSLEPSGGYEQYF.

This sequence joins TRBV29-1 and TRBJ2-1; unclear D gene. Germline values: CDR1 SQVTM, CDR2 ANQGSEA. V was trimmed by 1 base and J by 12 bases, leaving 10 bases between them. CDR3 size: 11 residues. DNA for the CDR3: TGCAGCGTTGAAGCTGTGTCGCGGCAGTTCTTC. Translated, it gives CSVEAVSRQFF.

DNA of the CDR3: TGTGCCAGCAGCCTCGAAAGGGGGCCCCACAATGAGCAGTTCTTC. It is translated as CASSLERGPHNEQFF. The chain uses TRBV6-5 and TRBJ2-1; 7 nucleotides agree with TRBD1. Per the germline V gene, CDR1 is MNHEY and CDR2 is SVGAGI. V shed 6 bases, J shed 5 bases, and the junction held 10 bases outside the gene matches. The CDR3 consists of 15 residues.

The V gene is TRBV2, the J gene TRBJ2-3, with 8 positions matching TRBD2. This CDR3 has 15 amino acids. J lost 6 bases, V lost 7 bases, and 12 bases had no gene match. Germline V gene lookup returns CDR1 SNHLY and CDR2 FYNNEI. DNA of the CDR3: TGTGCCAGCATCCGGGAGGGTGGGGGCCGGGATACGCAGTATTTT. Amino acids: CASIREGGGRDTQYF.

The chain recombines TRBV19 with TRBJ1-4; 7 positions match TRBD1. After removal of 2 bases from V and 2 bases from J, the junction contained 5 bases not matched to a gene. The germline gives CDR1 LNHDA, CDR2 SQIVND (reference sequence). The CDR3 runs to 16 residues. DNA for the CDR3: TGTGCCAGTAGTATAACGTTACAGGGGACTAATGAAAAACTGTTTTTT. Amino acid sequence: CASSITLQGTNEKLFF. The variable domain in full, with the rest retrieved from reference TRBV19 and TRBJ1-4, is DGGITQSPKYLFRKEGQNVTLSCEQNLNHDAMYWYRQDPGQGLRLIYYSQIVNDFQKGDIAEGYSVSREKKESFPLTVTSAQKNPTAFYLCASSITLQGTNEKLFFGSGTQLSVL.

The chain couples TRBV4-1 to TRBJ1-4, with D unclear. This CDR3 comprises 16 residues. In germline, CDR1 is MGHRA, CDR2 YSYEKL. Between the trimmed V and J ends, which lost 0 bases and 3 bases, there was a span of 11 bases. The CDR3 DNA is TGCGCCAGCAGCCAAGATCCACAGAGGGCTAATGAAAAACTGTTTTTT. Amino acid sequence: CASSQDPQRANEKLFF.

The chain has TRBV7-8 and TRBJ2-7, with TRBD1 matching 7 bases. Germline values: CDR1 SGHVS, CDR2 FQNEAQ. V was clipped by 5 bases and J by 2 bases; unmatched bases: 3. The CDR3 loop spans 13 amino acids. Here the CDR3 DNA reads TGTGCCAGCAGCCACGACAGGGCCTACGAGCAGTACTTC. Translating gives CASSHDRAYEQYF.

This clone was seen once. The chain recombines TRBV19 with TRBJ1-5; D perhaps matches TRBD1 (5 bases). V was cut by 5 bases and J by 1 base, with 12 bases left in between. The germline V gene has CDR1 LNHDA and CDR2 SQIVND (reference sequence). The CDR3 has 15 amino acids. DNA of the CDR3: TGTGCCAGTAGTTTTATTGGGGCGAGCAATCAGCCCCAGCATTTT. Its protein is CASSFIGASNQPQHF.

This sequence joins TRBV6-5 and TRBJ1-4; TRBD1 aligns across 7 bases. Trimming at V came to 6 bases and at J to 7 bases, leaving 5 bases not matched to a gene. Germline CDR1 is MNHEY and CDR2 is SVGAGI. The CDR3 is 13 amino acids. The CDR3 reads CASRETGSEKLFF. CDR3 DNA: TGTGCCAGCAGGGAGACAGGGAGTGAAAAACTGTTTTTT.

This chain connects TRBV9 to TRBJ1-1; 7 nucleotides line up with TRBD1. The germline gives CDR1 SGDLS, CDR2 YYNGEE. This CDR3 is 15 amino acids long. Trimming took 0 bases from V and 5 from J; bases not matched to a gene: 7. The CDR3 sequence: CASSVGTGTATEAFF. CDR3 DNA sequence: TGTGCCAGCAGCGTAGGGACTGGGACAGCTACTGAAGCTTTCTTT.